Each of the 19 T cell receptor beta chains below was sequenced from the same sample in a study of CD8 T cells in Susac syndrome. RNA amounts of about 0.45 to 1 ug underwent reverse transcription with random hexamers. MiXCR was run by TCRdb on the immunoSEQ multiplex PCR reads, yielding one entry per CDR3 protein. The sample holds under 300,000 distinct CDR3 sequences, approximately 95% seen once. The sequencing input was CD4+ T cells from PBMCs. The receptor set was obtained from a human donor with Susac syndrome.

The chain joins TRBV30 to TRBJ1-5; TRBD1 is a possible D gene (5 bases). Per the germline V gene, CDR1 is GTSNPN and CDR2 is SVGIG (reference sequence). V was cut by 5 bases and J by 6 bases, with 14 bases left in between. This CDR3 contains 13 residues. The CDR3 reads CAWAIGTFQPQHF. The DNA of the CDR3 is TGTGCCTGGGCAATCGGGACGTTTCAGCCCCAGCATTTT.

The V gene is TRBV11-3, the J gene TRBJ1-1, with D uncertain. The CDR3 runs to 13 residues. Looked up from germline, CDR1 is SGHNT and CDR2 is YENEEA. Deletions cut 5 bases from V and 6 bases from J, with 13 bases between. This CDR3 reads CASSLGRFPEAFF. DNA of the CDR3: TGTGCCAGCAGCCTCGGTAGGTTTCCTGAAGCTTTCTTT.

The chain recombines TRBV30 with TRBJ2-3; D uncertain. The CDR3 extends over 12 amino acids. CDR1 is GTSNPN, CDR2 SVGIG, per germline (reference sequence). V lost 5 bases to trimming and J lost 1 base, with 7 bases between them. CDR3 loop: CAWGEGTDTQYF. The CDR3 coding sequence is TGTGCCTGGGGGGAAGGCACAGATACGCAGTATTTT.

This clonotype was picked up one time. This chain uses TRBV18 with TRBJ2-5; D uncertain. Germline CDR1 KGHSH, CDR2 LQKENI. V lost 3 bases to trimming and J lost 3 bases, with 11 bases between them. The CDR3 sequence is 14 residues long. The CDR3 loop reads CASSPDRQKETQYF. The DNA for the CDR3 is TGTGCCAGCTCACCGGATAGACAAAAAGAGACCCAGTACTTC.

The chain carries TRBV27 and TRBJ1-2, with 7 nucleotides matching TRBD1. The CDR3 runs 15 residues. J was trimmed by 2 bases and V by 6 bases; bases with no gene match: 9. Germline CDR1 is MNHEY and CDR2 is SMNVEV (reference sequence). The CDR3, as DNA: TGTGCCAGCAGCCATGGACAGGCAGGGAACTATGGCTACACCTTC. Amino acids: CASSHGQAGNYGYTF.

The sample holds one count of this clonotype. This chain connects TRBV29-1 to TRBJ2-5; D is possibly TRBD1 (6 bases). The V gene's germline CDR1 is SQVTM and CDR2 ANQGSEA. Trimming cost V 4 bases and J 5 bases, with 14 bases left between them. The CDR3 loop spans 13 amino acids. The CDR3 DNA sequence: TGCAGCGTTGGATTGACAGGCGGCGAGACCCAGTACTTC. Translation gives CSVGLTGGETQYF.

CDR3 amino acids: CASQRGTNYGYTF. DNA for the CDR3: TGTGCCAGCCAAAGGGGCACGAACTATGGCTACACCTTC. V and J are TRBV6-5 and TRBJ1-2; D is possibly TRBD1 (5 bases). Germline V CDR1 and CDR2: MNHEY, SVGAGI. Trimming removed 8 bases at V and 2 bases at J, with 12 bases between. The CDR3 covers 13 residues.

V usage is TRBV19 and J usage is TRBJ1-1; TRBD1 might be the D (5 bases). Per germline, CDR1 LNHDA and CDR2 SQIVND (reference sequence). This CDR3 region has 15 residues. V dropped 5 bases and J dropped 0 bases, with 13 bases sitting between them. The CDR3 region has the DNA TGTGCCAGTAGTTCAAACAGGCATTTGAACACTGAAGCTTTCTTT. It codes for CASSSNRHLNTEAFF.

This rearrangement joins TRBV7-3 to TRBJ2-2, with 7 positions matching TRBD1. The V gene end was trimmed by 0 bases and the J gene end by 4 bases; junction bases not matched to a gene: 5. CDR1 is SGHTA, CDR2 FQGTGA, per germline. CDR3 length equals 16 residues. CDR3 sequence: CASSLTGGAGTGELFF. DNA for the CDR3: TGTGCCAGCAGCTTAACAGGGGGCGCTGGCACCGGGGAGCTGTTTTTT.

J is TRBJ2-7 and V is TRBV15; TRBD2 might be the D (5 bases). V lost 0 bases and J lost 2, with 11 bases in between. The CDR3 runs to 15 residues. In germline, CDR1 is LNHNV, CDR2 YYDKDF (reference sequence). The CDR3 reads CATSRDGSGTYEQYF. CDR3 DNA: TGTGCCACCAGCAGAGATGGGAGCGGTACCTACGAGCAGTACTTC.

The rearrangement joins TRBV20-1 to TRBJ2-3; the match to TRBD2 covers 10 bases. CDR3 length equals 15 residues. CDR1 is DFQATT and CDR2 is SNEGSKA in the germline V gene (reference sequence). The V segment lost 5 bases and the J segment 2 bases; nucleotides outside the gene matches: 7. The CDR3 loop reads CSAGKAGGPTDTQYF. CDR3 DNA sequence: TGCAGTGCTGGAAAAGCGGGAGGGCCCACAGATACGCAGTATTTT.

V usage is TRBV20-1 and J usage is TRBJ2-7; 9 bases match TRBD2. There are 13 residues in the CDR3. V lost 7 bases to trimming and J lost 1 base; unmatched junction nucleotides: 5. The germline V gene has CDR1 DFQATT and CDR2 SNEGSKA (reference sequence). CDR3 protein: CSGQTSGSYEQYF. The CDR3 coding sequence is TGCAGTGGTCAGACTAGCGGTTCCTACGAGCAGTACTTC.

The chain recombines TRBV28 with TRBJ1-1; D is possibly TRBD1 (5 bases). Germline lookup yields CDR1 MDHEN and CDR2 SYDVKM. Trimming stripped 2 bases from V and 0 bases from J, with 10 bases between. The CDR3 has 15 residues. This chain's CDR3 is CASSLGGVMNTEAFF. Written as DNA, the CDR3 is TGTGCCAGCAGTTTAGGGGGTGTCATGAACACTGAAGCTTTCTTT.

This rearrangement joins TRBV18 to TRBJ1-1; D is perhaps TRBD1 (5 bases). In germline, CDR1 is KGHSH, CDR2 LQKENI. The CDR3 has 15 amino acids. Trimming removed 3 bases from V and 2 bases from J, with 13 bases in between. CDR3 nucleotides: TGTGCCAGCTCACCGCAGCCAGGGTTTAACACTGAAGCTTTCTTT. Its protein product is CASSPQPGFNTEAFF.

This chain uses TRBV30 with TRBJ2-7; D might be TRBD1 (5 bases). This CDR3 is 15 amino acids long. Germline values: CDR1 GTSNPN, CDR2 SVGIG (reference sequence). Trimming cost V 3 bases and J 0 bases, with 15 bases left between them. In nucleotides, the CDR3 is TGTGCCTGGAGCTCAGGGCGTTTGGGCTCCTACGAGCAGTACTTC. It encodes CAWSSGRLGSYEQYF.

The J gene is TRBJ2-5, the V gene TRBV15; no clear D. The CDR3 runs 14 residues. Trimming took off 1 base at V and 3 bases at J, with 9 bases between the two ends. Germline V gene data show CDR1 as LNHNV and CDR2 as YYDKDF (reference sequence). CDR3 sequence reads: CATSRGPSEETQYF. In nucleotides, the CDR3 is TGTGCCACCAGCAGAGGACCTTCCGAAGAGACCCAGTACTTC. The full variable domain, with the rest looked up from reference TRBV15 and TRBJ2-5, is DAMVIQNPRYQVTQFGKPVTLSCSQTLNHNVMYWYQQKSSQAPKLLFHYYDKDFNNEADTPDNFQSRRPNTSFCFLDIRSPGLGDTAMYLCATSRGPSEETQYFGPGTRLLVL.

This chain connects TRBV30 to TRBJ1-1; D is possibly TRBD1 (5 bases). Trimming removed 4 bases at V and 5 bases at J, with 17 bases between. The germline gives CDR1 GTSNPN, CDR2 SVGIG (reference sequence). This CDR3 spans 14 amino acids. This CDR3 is CAWIPPWGSTEAFF. The CDR3 DNA is TGTGCCTGGATCCCCCCCTGGGGCTCAACTGAAGCTTTCTTT.

The chain combines TRBV30 with TRBJ1-2, with D tentatively TRBD1 (6 bases). Trimming removed 5 bases from V and 5 bases from J, with 15 bases in between. The CDR3 contains 13 residues. The germline gives CDR1 GTSNPN, CDR2 SVGIG (reference sequence). In DNA, the CDR3 is TGTGCCTGGGGTCCGGGGGGCAAATATGGCTACACCTTC. Protein: CAWGPGGKYGYTF.

V gene TRBV29-1 combines with J gene TRBJ2-7, with 8 nucleotides matching TRBD1. This CDR3 is 14 amino acids long. Germline trimming cut 4 bases from V and 1 base from J; bases unmatched to any gene: 6. Germline loops: CDR1 SQVTM, CDR2 ANQGSEA. The CDR3 coding sequence is TGCAGCGTTGGCGGGGACAGGCTGTCCTACGAGCAGTACTTC. This translates into CSVGGDRLSYEQYF.